This T cell receptor (beta chain) is drawn from a study of OX40 agonist ivuxolimab in advanced cancers. Across the whole study: Across the patients, intravenous ivuxolimab was delivered every 2 weeks at 0.01 to 10 mg/kg. Anti-PD-1, anti-PD-L1 or anti-CTLA-4 therapy given earlier was allowed, and around 40% had some.

Sequencing was performed with immunoSEQ multiplex PCR; in TCRdb, only in-frame clones are kept and a portion is missing. This table holds about 29,000 clones, around 90% found once. Findings and limits, study-wide: Mean expanded clone counts were higher in CD8+ than CD4+ T cells. There was clonal expansion of CD4+ and CD8+ blood T cells by week 6 at 0.1 to 3.0 mg/kg.

Comment on this clone: The antigen remains unidentified.

Here the sequenced sample was CD4+ or CD8+ T cells sorted from blood, taken in a trial of the OX40 agonist ivuxolimab. This TCR derives from an adult with an advanced solid tumor such as melanoma, head and neck, liver or kidney cancer.

The CDR3 reads CASSQINRDIEAFF. CDR3 coding DNA: TGTGCCAGCAGCCAAATAAACCGGGACATTGAAGCTTTCTTT. J is TRBJ1-1 and V is TRBV7-6, with D maybe TRBD1 (6 bases). There are 14 residues in the CDR3. Deletions cut 5 bases from V and 7 bases from J, with 17 bases between. The germline CDR1 and CDR2 sequences are SGHVS and FNYEAQ.